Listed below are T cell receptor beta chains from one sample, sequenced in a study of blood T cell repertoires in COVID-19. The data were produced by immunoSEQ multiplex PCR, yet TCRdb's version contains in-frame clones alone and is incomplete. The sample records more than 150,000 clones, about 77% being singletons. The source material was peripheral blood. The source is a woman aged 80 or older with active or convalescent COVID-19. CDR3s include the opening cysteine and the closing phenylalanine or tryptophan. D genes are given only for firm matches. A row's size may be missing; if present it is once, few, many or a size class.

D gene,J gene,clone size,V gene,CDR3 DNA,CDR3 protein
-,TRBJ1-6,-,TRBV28,TGTGCCAGCAGCCTCTCAGGGGAAAATTCACCCCTCCACTTT,CASSLSGENSPLHF
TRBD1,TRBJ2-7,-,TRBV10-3,TGTGCCATCAGTGGGACAGGGATCACCTACGAGCAGTACTTC,CAISGTGITYEQYF
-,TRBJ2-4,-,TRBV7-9,TGTGCCAGCAGCTTAGGCATAGTCAAAAACATTCAGTACTTC,CASSLGIVKNIQYF
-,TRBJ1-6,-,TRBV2,TGTGCCAGCAGTTACAGGGAAGATAATTCACCCCTCCACTTT,CASSYREDNSPLHF
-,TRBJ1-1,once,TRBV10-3,TGTGCCATCAGGGACCTAACAGGGAACACTGAAGCTTTCTTT,CAIRDLTGNTEAFF
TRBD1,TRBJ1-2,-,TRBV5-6,TGTGCCAGCAGCCTGAAACCGACAGGGTTTACTGTTGGCTACACCTTC,CASSLKPTGFTVGYTF
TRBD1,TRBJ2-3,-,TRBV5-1,TGCGCCAGCAGCTTGGAGGCAGGGGGCGCAGATACGCAGTATTTT,CASSLEAGGADTQYF
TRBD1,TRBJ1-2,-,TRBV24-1,TGTGCCACTTCTCCGGGACAGATCTACTATGGCTACACCTTC,CATSPGQIYYGYTF
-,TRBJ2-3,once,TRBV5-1,TGCGCCAGCAGACCAAGCACAGGACCCAGGGTAGATACGCAGTATTTT,CASRPSTGPRVDTQYF
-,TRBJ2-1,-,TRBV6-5,TGTGCCAGCAGTCCCGGAGATAACTACAATGAGCAGTTCTTC,CASSPGDNYNEQFF
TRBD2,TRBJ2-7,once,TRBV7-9,TGTGCCAGCAGCTTAGAGTGGGCAGGGACTAACGAGCAGTACTTC,CASSLEWAGTNEQYF
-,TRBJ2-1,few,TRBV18,TGTGCCAGCTCACCACCACAGGTTGGGAACTACAATGAGCAGTTCTTC,CASSPPQVGNYNEQFF
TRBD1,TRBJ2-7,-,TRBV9,TGTGCCAGCAGCGTGAGGGACAGCGAGCAGTACTTC,CASSVRDSEQYF
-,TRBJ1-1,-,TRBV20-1,TGCAGTGCTAGTGTCCAGGGAGGCACTGAAGCTTTCTTT,CSASVQGGTEAFF
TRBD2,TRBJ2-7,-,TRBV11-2,TGTGCCAGCAGCTCCACGGGAGGTTGGAGCAGGTACTTC,CASSSTGGWSRYF
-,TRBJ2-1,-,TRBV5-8,TGTGCCAGCACGGCTCTGCGGCTAGCCAACTCCTACAATGAGCAGTTCTTC,CASTALRLANSYNEQFF
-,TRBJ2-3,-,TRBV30,TGTGCCTGGGCAGAGGGGGGCACAGATACGCAGTATTTT,CAWAEGGTDTQYF
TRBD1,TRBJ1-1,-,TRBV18,TGTGCCAGCTCACCTGGACAGGGGGCGAACACTGAAGCTTTCTTT,CASSPGQGANTEAFF
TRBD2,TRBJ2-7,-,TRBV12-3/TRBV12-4,TGTGCCAGCAGTTTCGGGGGGGCCTACGAGCAGTACTTC,CASSFGGAYEQYF
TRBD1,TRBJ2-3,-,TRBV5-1,TGCGCCAGCAGCCCTACAGGGGGCGCTGAGCTTTTCTCGCAGTATTTT,CASSPTGGAELFSQYF
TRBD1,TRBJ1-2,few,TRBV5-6,TGTGCCAGCAGCGAGCGGACAGGGGATCGCTATGGCTACACCTTC,CASSERTGDRYGYTF
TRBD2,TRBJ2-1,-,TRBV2,TGTGCCAGCAGACCCGGACTAGCGGGGGGGATGGGTGAGCAGTTCTTC,CASRPGLAGGMGEQFF
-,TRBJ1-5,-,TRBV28,TGTGCCAGCCAAGGGCCAGGGAATCAGCCCCAGCATTTT,CASQGPGNQPQHF
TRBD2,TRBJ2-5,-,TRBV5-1,TGCGCCAGCAGCTTGCTCAGCGGGGGCTTTCAGACCCAGTACTTC,CASSLLSGGFQTQYF
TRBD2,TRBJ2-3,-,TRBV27,TGTGCCAGCAGCCCCGGGACTAGATTAACAGATACGCAGTATTTT,CASSPGTRLTDTQYF
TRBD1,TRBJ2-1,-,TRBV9,TGTGCCAGCAGCGCCTGGACAGGGATCAATGAGCAGTTCTTC,CASSAWTGINEQFF
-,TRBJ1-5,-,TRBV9,TGTGCCAGCAGCCCTGGCAATCAGCCCCAGCATTTT,CASSPGNQPQHF
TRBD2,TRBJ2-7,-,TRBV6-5,TGTGCCAGCAGCCACGGGGGGTACGAGCAGTACTTC,CASSHGGYEQYF
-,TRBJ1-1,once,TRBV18,TGTGCCAGCTCAGGAGGACGGAAAAACACTGAAGCTTTCTTT,CASSGGRKNTEAFF
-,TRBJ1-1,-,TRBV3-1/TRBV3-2,TGTGCCAGCAGCCGCCTCGGGGGCACTGAAGCTTTCTTT,CASSRLGGTEAFF
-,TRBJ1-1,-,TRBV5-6,TGTGCCAGCAGCTTTGGGGTCAGCGGTGTGAACACTGAAGCTTTCTTT,CASSFGVSGVNTEAFF
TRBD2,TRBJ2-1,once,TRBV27,TGTGCCAGCAGTTTCGGACTAGCGGGGGGGCACGAGCAATTCTTC,CASSFGLAGGHEQFF
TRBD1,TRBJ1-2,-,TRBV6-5,TGTGCCAGCACCGCGGGACAGGCGCATGGCTACACCTTC,CASTAGQAHGYTF
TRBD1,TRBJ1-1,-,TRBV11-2,TGTGCCAGCAGCGATTCCCGGGACAGGGGCCTTGAAGCTTTCTTT,CASSDSRDRGLEAFF
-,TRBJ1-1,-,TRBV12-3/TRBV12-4,TGTGCCAGCAGAAAGCTCGAGTACACTGAAGCTTTCTTT,CASRKLEYTEAFF
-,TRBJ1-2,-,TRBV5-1,TGCGCCAGCAGCGCAGGACAGAACCATGGCTACACCTTC,CASSAGQNHGYTF
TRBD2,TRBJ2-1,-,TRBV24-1,TGTGCCATCAGTGATCCCGCCGTGCGGGGGGTCTATGAGCAGTTCTTC,CAISDPAVRGVYEQFF
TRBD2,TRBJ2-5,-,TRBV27,TGTGCCAGCAGAAGACTAGCGGGAGATCAAGAGACCCAGTACTTC,CASRRLAGDQETQYF
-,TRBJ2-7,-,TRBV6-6,TGTGCCAGCAGTAGAAGAGAGTACGAGCAGTACTTC,CASSRREYEQYF
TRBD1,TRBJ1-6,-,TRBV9,TGTGCCAGCAGCGTGGGACAGGGAGTCGCGAATTCACCCCTCCACTTT,CASSVGQGVANSPLHF
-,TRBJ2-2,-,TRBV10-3,TGTGCCATCAGTGAGGCGGTGTACGGGGAGCTGTTTTTT,CAISEAVYGELFF
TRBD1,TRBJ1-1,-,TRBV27,TGTGCCAGCAGTTTATTCCCGATAAGACAGGGCCGAGGAGCTTTCTTT,CASSLFPIRQGRGAFF
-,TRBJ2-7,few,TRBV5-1,TGCGCCAGCAGCTCAACCCCCGACAGGATCGAGCAGTACTTC,CASSSTPDRIEQYF
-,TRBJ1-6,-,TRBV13,TGTGCCAGCAGCGTTACAGGGAGCTCCTATAATTCACCCCTCCACTTT,CASSVTGSSYNSPLHF
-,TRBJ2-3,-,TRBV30,TGTGCCTGGGGCCCCGGGGTAGATACGCAGTATTTT,CAWGPGVDTQYF
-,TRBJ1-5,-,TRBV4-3,TGCGCCAGCAGCCAAGAATGGGCCGTCAATCAGCCCCAGCATTTT,CASSQEWAVNQPQHF
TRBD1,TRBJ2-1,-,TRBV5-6,TGTGCCAGCAGCCGCCAGGGACAGGGGTACAATGAGCAGTTCTTC,CASSRQGQGYNEQFF
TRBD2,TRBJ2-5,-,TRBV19,TGTGCCAGTAGTGAACTAGCGGGGGAAAGTCAAGAGACCCAGTACTTC,CASSELAGESQETQYF
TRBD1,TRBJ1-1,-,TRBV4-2,TGTGCCAGCAGCGCACGGGACAGGGGGAACACTGAAGCTTTCTTT,CASSARDRGNTEAFF
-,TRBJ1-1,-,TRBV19,TGTGCCAGTAGACCCGGGCGGGGGAACACTGAAGCTTTCTTT,CASRPGRGNTEAFF
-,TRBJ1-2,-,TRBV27,TGTGCCAGCAGCCCTTCCACGGGGGGCTACACCTTC,CASSPSTGGYTF
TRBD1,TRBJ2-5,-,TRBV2,TGTGCCAGCAGGGTGGACAGGTCAGAGACCCAGTACTTC,CASRVDRSETQYF
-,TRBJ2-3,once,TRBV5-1,TGCGCCAGCAGCTTGGCCCAAGATACGCAGTATTTT,CASSLAQDTQYF
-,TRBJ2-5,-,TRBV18,TGTGCCAGCTCACCCGCGGGGGAGACCCAGTACTTC,CASSPAGETQYF
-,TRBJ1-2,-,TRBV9,TGTGCCAGCAGCGCTTCAGGGGCCAACTATGGCTACACCTTC,CASSASGANYGYTF
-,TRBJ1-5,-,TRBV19,TGTGCCAGTAGGGGAGGGGATCGTCAGCCCCAGCATTTT,CASRGGDRQPQHF
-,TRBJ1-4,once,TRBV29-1,TGCAGCGTTGCGCGGCAGGGTGGTGAAAAACTGTTTTTT,CSVARQGGEKLFF
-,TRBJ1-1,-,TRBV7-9,TGTGCCAGCAGCTTAAGTACGGGTAACACTGAAGCTTTCTTT,CASSLSTGNTEAFF